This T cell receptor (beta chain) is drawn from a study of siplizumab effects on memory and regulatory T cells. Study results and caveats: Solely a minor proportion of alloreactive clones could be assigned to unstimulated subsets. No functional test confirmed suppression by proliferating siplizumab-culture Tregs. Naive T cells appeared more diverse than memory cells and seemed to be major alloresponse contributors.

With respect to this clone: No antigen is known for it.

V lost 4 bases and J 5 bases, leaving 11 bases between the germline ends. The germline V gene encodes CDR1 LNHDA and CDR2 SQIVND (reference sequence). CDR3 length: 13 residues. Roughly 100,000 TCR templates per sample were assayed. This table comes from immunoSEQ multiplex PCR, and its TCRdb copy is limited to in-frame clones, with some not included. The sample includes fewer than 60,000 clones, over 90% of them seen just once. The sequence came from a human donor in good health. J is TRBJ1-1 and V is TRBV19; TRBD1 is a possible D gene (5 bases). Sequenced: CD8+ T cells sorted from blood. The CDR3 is CASSTGSRTEAFF. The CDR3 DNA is TGTGCCAGTAGTACAGGGTCACGGACTGAAGCTTTCTTT.